Following are 7 T cell receptor beta chains from one sample sequenced in a study of shared clonotypes between healthy human individuals. TCRdb's copy holds only in-frame clones and misses some; the assay was immunoSEQ multiplex PCR. The sample consists of 2,500,000 or so clones, under 95% of them appearing once. Input material: naive CD4+ T cells from PBMCs. As to subset: CD45RA+ positively selected. All receptors derive from a man in his late teens or twenties in good health. Some clones in this sample may be carry-over from other donors' samples.

The chain employs TRBV28 and TRBJ2-2; 8 positions agree with TRBD2. Germline CDR1 is MDHEN and CDR2 is SYDVKM. The CDR3 length is 16 residues. The V gene end was trimmed by 6 bases and the J gene end by 2 bases; junction bases not matched to a gene: 8. CDR3 sequence reads: CASSPPAGGNTGELFF. The CDR3 DNA reads TGTGCCAGCAGCCCCCCGGCGGGGGGCAACACCGGGGAGCTGTTTTTT.

This clone was observed once. CDR3 region: CASSVPGTAYGYTF. In nucleotides, the CDR3 is TGTGCCAGCAGTGTCCCCGGGACCGCCTATGGCTACACCTTC. The chain recombines TRBV25-1 with TRBJ1-2; the D gene is possibly TRBD1 (5 bases). Germline V gives CDR1 MGHDK, CDR2 SYGVNS. CDR3 length equals 14 residues. The V end was cut by 4 bases, the J end by 4 bases, with 13 bases between.

This sequence joins TRBV7-9 and TRBJ2-7; D possibly corresponds to TRBD2 (6 bases). CDR1 and CDR2 from the germline V gene are SEHNR and FQNEAQ (reference sequence). The ends were cut back, 2 bases at V and 4 bases at J, with 15 bases in the middle. The CDR3 has 15 residues. The CDR3 DNA reads as TGTGCCAGCAGCTTAAATTGGGCTGGGAGGTACGAGCAGTACTTC. It codes for CASSLNWAGRYEQYF.

This clone has just one count. The CDR3 reads CASSQILRGRSGENTEAFF. CDR3 in DNA: TGCGCCAGCAGCCAGATCCTGCGGGGGCGGTCTGGGGAGAACACTGAAGCTTTCTTT. The V and J genes are TRBV4-1 and TRBJ1-1; D is possibly TRBD1 (6 bases). Per germline, CDR1 MGHRA and CDR2 YSYEKL. V lost 3 bases, J lost 1 base, and 24 bases lay in between. This CDR3 region has 19 residues.

The chain employs TRBV6-6 and TRBJ2-3; D unclear. This CDR3 spans 12 amino acids. V gave up 2 bases and J gave up 6 bases, with 6 bases separating them. Germline CDR1 and CDR2: MNHNY and SVGAGI (reference sequence). CDR3: CASSYGSDTQYF. Here the CDR3 DNA reads TGTGCCAGCAGTTACGGTTCGGATACGCAGTATTTT.

This sequence joins TRBV29-1 and TRBJ2-5; 7 bases match TRBD2. The V gene end was trimmed by 4 bases and the J gene end by 2 bases; junction bases not matched to a gene: 10. Germline CDR1 SQVTM, CDR2 ANQGSEA. CDR3 length equals 15 residues. The CDR3 region has the DNA TGCAGCGTTGGATGGGGGGGAGGGATACAAGAGACCCAGTACTTC. Translated, it gives CSVGWGGGIQETQYF.

The chain links TRBV5-1 to TRBJ1-1; D is ambiguous. This CDR3 contains 14 residues. V was pared by 4 bases and J by 5 bases, with 15 bases between. Germline V gives CDR1 SGHRS, CDR2 YFSETQ. This CDR3 is CASSRRPVGTEAFF. The CDR3 bases are TGCGCCAGCAGCAGGAGACCGGTCGGTACTGAAGCTTTCTTT.